This T cell receptor (beta chain) was captured in a study of CD39 and CD103 CD8 tumor-infiltrating T cells (dated by TCRdb to the late 2010s). Turning to the overall study: The repertoire comparisons shown came from four patients: one with an HPV-positive HNSCC, one with an HPV-negative HNSCC, one with ovarian cancer and one with melanoma. Deep sequencing of TCRbeta CDR3 was used to compare the repertoires of CD8 TIL subsets, defined by CD103 and CD39, with those of peripheral memory CD8 T cells.

The study at large found these results: Compared with DN and SP CD8 TILs and with blood memory CD8 T cells, DP CD8 TILs appeared more oligoclonal, with the top 30 clonotypes covering roughly 55-90%. Clonotypes from DP TILs were seldom detected in blood or uninvolved lymph node, while clonotypes from DN TILs overlapped to a large extent with peripheral memory CD8 repertoires.

The germline V gene encodes CDR1 LNHNV and CDR2 YYDKDF (reference sequence). From V the trimming removes 3 bases and from J it removes 2 bases, while the gene matches leave 3 bases of the junction unaccounted for. Including the terminal cysteine and phenylalanine, the CDR3 comprises 14 residues. Here the CDR3 DNA is all that survives: 42 bases in frame from base 1. Remarks on this clone: It lacks a known antigen. No quality values exist for individual bases; no much larger clone is one base distant.

No therapy was being received by patients at the time of sample collection, although prior treatments had ranged from chemotherapy, radiotherapy, surgery and immunotherapy to none. After thawing, cells went through T lymphocyte enrichment using a negative-selection kit, with EpCAM beads added for tumor-infiltrating lymphocytes. Memory CD8 T cells were sorted using a CD8+CD4-CD45RA- gate, without regard to whether the cells expressed CCR7. Peripheral blood mononuclear cells were isolated by Ficoll-Paque PLUS gradient and cryopreserved before analysis. Populations were sorted on a FACSAria II to approximately 99% purity, and the cell pellets were frozen for TCR sequencing without being cultured. From roughly 10,000 to 100,000 sorted cells per subset, genomic DNA was extracted using the DNeasy Blood and Tissue Kit. The immunoSEQ service sequenced and mapped the TCRbeta V-J or V-D-J regions, with each sample reaching coverage above 8x. On the authors' methods: Analysis was restricted to productive rearrangements exported from the immunoSEQ Analyzer platform, and clonality was assessed using the 500 most abundant clones. The Morisita-Horn similarity index and the Jaccard index were used to quantify repertoire overlap between populations. Morisita-Horn similarity between CD8 T-cell subset TCR repertoires was measured in five to seven cancer patients. Not all clones reach the TCRdb copy of this immuneACCESS table, which keeps in-frame sequences only. Checked studies attribute under half of the gap to unresolved V genes and leave the rest unexplained. The V and J calls and clone size were taken over from that table, and D and trimming were inferred from the DNA. The sample data list around 7,700 clones, and over 65% of these were observed just once. Around three fifths of the sample belongs to the ten largest clones.

This TCR derives from a human donor with head and neck squamous cell carcinoma. Recombination joined TRBV15 with TRBJ2-5, with 7 central nucleotides matching TRBD1. The sample comprised CD8+ T cells sorted from blood. Taken with the paper, the label for cell subset or site translates to: total memory CD8 T cells (CD45RA-CCR7+/-) from blood or uninvolved lymph node. The base sequence is TGTGCCACCAGCAGCTGGACAGGTCAAGAGACCCAGTACTTC. This sequence encodes CATSSWTGQETQYF.